These 22 T cell receptor beta chains came from one sample sequenced in a study of blood T cell repertoires in COVID-19. Generated by immunoSEQ multiplex PCR, the TCRdb table keeps only in-frame clones and is missing some. The sample yields some 370,000 clones, roughly 90% seen once. Sequencing was performed on peripheral blood. The receptors were gathered from a man aged 35 to 55 with acute or convalescent COVID-19.

The chain links TRBV3-1 (or the pseudogene TRBV3-2) to TRBJ2-5; unclear D gene. This CDR3 is built from 13 residues. The V end was cut by 4 bases, the J end by 4 bases, with 10 bases between. CDR1 LGHDT and CDR2 YNNKEL come from the germline V gene (reference sequence). CDR3 sequence: CASSRNDRETQYF. The CDR3 nucleotides are TGTGCCAGCAGCCGAAACGATAGAGAGACCCAGTACTTC.

About this clone: The sample contains more than one DNA sequence encoding this CDR3. The genes are TRBV5-4 and TRBJ1-2, with 8 bases matching TRBD1. CDR3 length equals 13 residues. Germline V lookup: CDR1 SGHNT, CDR2 YYREEE (reference sequence). Trimming took 4 bases from V and 4 from J; bases not matched to a gene: 3. In DNA, the CDR3 is TGTGCCAGCAGCCTTCAGGGGGCCTATGGCTACACCTTC. Translation gives CASSLQGAYGYTF.

V is TRBV6-1 and J is TRBJ2-3; possible D gene TRBD2, 6 bases. V was clipped by 1 base and J by 2 bases, with 10 bases between them. The CDR3 is 15 residues long. Germline-derived CDR1 and CDR2 are MNHNS and SASEGT. CDR3 region: CASSEGGENTDTQYF. The CDR3 DNA reads TGTGCCAGCAGTGAAGGGGGGGAGAACACAGATACGCAGTATTTT.

V and J are TRBV7-9 and TRBJ2-7; TRBD1 matches 7 bases. CDR3 length: 13 amino acids. From germline, CDR1 is SEHNR and CDR2 FQNEAQ (reference sequence). Trimming removed 3 bases from V and 4 bases from J; junction bases left unmatched: 3. CDR3 region: CASSLGQPYEQYF. The CDR3 nucleotides are TGTGCCAGCAGCTTGGGACAGCCGTACGAGCAGTACTTC.

This chain connects TRBV6-6 to TRBJ2-7; perhaps TRBD1 as D (6 bases). From germline, CDR1 is MNHNY and CDR2 SVGAGI (reference sequence). Between the trimmed V and J ends, which lost 8 bases and 4 bases, there was a span of 15 bases. This CDR3 has 13 residues. The CDR3 protein is CASAEQGLYEQYF. The DNA of the CDR3 is TGTGCCAGCGCTGAGCAGGGGTTATACGAGCAGTACTTC.

This CDR3 reads CASATGGRVGTEAFF. As DNA, the CDR3 is TGTGCCAGCGCAACAGGGGGTAGGGTAGGCACTGAAGCTTTCTTT. J is TRBJ1-1 and V is TRBV28; 8 nucleotides agree with TRBD1. J was trimmed by 4 bases and V by 8 bases; bases with no gene match: 12. Looked up from germline, CDR1 is MDHEN and CDR2 is SYDVKM. This CDR3 has 15 amino acids.

The J gene is TRBJ2-7, the V gene TRBV18, with D unclear. Germline V gene data show CDR1 as KGHSH and CDR2 as LQKENI. CDR3 length equals 13 residues. The V gene lost 0 bases and the J gene lost 2 bases, with 5 bases spanning the gap. CDR3 in amino acids: CASSPPAAYEQYF. The CDR3 region has the DNA TGTGCCAGCTCACCACCGGCCGCCTACGAGCAGTACTTC. Combining the CDR3 with reference TRBV18 and TRBJ2-7 gives the whole variable domain NAGVMQNPRHLVRRRGQEARLRCSPMKGHSHVYWYRQLPEEGLKFMVYLQKENIIDESGMPKERFSAEFPKEGPSILRIQQVVRGDSAAYFCASSPPAAYEQYFGPGTRLTVT.

The CDR3 here is CASSKGQGLITDTQYF. The DNA for the CDR3 is TGTGCCAGCAGTAAAGGACAGGGGCTAATCACAGATACGCAGTATTTT. J is TRBJ2-3 and V is TRBV6-1; 9 nucleotides agree with TRBD1. This CDR3 has 16 amino acids. Germline CDR1 MNHNS, CDR2 SASEGT. The trim removed 5 bases at V and 2 bases at J, leaving 8 bases unmatched.

This chain connects TRBV9 to TRBJ2-3; 10 nucleotides align to TRBD2. V lost 2 bases, J lost 0 bases, and 12 bases stayed unmatched. CDR3 length equals 19 residues. From germline, CDR1 is SGDLS and CDR2 YYNGEE. The CDR3, as DNA: TGTGCCAGCAGCGTCTTCCCGCCAGGACTAGCGGATAGCACAGATACGCAGTATTTT. It codes for CASSVFPPGLADSTDTQYF.

CDR3 sequence reads: CASRRQTSGANVLTF. The CDR3 DNA is TGTGCCAGCAGAAGACAGACCTCTGGGGCCAACGTCCTGACTTTC. The rearrangement links TRBV6-5 to TRBJ2-6, with a possible D match to TRBD1 (5 bases). The CDR3 length is 15 residues. Germline assignment: CDR1 MNHEY and CDR2 SVGAGI. The V and J ends lost 6 bases and 0 bases respectively, with 9 bases between them.

The genes are TRBV4-1 and TRBJ2-5; 7 bases align to TRBD2. The V segment lost 1 base and the J segment 4 bases; nucleotides outside the gene matches: 6. This CDR3 region has 15 residues. Germline CDR1 reads MGHRA; CDR2 reads YSYEKL. Here the CDR3 reads CASSQGAWGGETQYF. The CDR3 nucleotides are TGCGCCAGCAGCCAAGGGGCCTGGGGGGGAGAGACCCAGTACTTC.

This chain links TRBV30 with TRBJ1-2, with D maybe TRBD1 (6 bases). This CDR3 region has 13 residues. Trimming pared 4 bases from V and 2 bases from J, leaving 11 bases between. CDR1 is GTSNPN, CDR2 SVGIG, per germline (reference sequence). In nucleotides, the CDR3 is TGTGCCTGGATTCTCCAGGGGAACTATGGCTACACCTTC. Protein product: CAWILQGNYGYTF.

The chain has TRBV2 and TRBJ2-2; a weak D match, TRBD1 (5 bases). V gave up 7 bases and J gave up 0 bases, with 12 bases separating them. CDR1 is SNHLY and CDR2 is FYNNEI in the germline V gene. This CDR3 spans 15 amino acids. The CDR3 here is CASTRDRANTGELFF. Here the CDR3 DNA reads TGTGCCAGCACGCGTGACAGAGCGAACACCGGGGAGCTGTTTTTT.

With respect to this clone: The junction departs from germline at one end; a sequencing error may be responsible. V gene TRBV2 combines with J gene TRBJ1-6, with TRBD1 as a possible D gene (5 bases). CDR1 is SNHLY, CDR2 FYNNEI, per germline. The CDR3 covers 16 residues. CDR3 nucleotides: TGTGCCAACAGTCCAGGTGCAGGGCTGAATAATTCACCCCTCCACTTT. It translates to CANSPGAGLNNSPLHF.

J is TRBJ1-2 and V is TRBV10-3; D is undetermined. Germline V gives CDR1 ENHRY, CDR2 SYGVKD. This CDR3 has 12 amino acids. The ends were cut back, 8 bases at V and 7 bases at J, with 14 bases in the middle. The CDR3 nucleotides read TGTGCCATCTCTCCCCCAGCGGGTGGCTACACCTTC. Protein product: CAISPPAGGYTF.

This chain links TRBV10-1 with TRBJ1-5; unclear D gene. Per the germline V gene, CDR1 is WNHNN and CDR2 is SYGVQD (reference sequence). The V end lost 8 bases, the J end lost 5 bases, and 19 bases lay between the germline ends. The CDR3 has 15 residues. CDR3 DNA sequence: TGCGCCAGCTCGGAGGACGCCCGGTTCCATCAGCCCCAGCATTTT. Translating it yields CASSEDARFHQPQHF.

The chain uses TRBV7-9 and TRBJ2-1; no firm D call. CDR3 length: 14 residues. Germline CDR1 and CDR2: SEHNR and FQNEAQ (reference sequence). V was clipped by 5 bases and J by 9 bases, with 17 bases between them. CDR3 DNA sequence: TGTGCCAGCAGCCGATCTAGAAAATCGAGTGAGCAGTTCTTC. Its translation is CASSRSRKSSEQFF.

The chain has TRBV25-1 and TRBJ1-6; 8 bases match TRBD1. The J segment lost 8 bases and the V segment lost 8 bases, leaving 5 bases of the junction unmatched. Germline CDR1 is MGHDK and CDR2 is SYGVNS. The CDR3 has 13 residues. CDR3 DNA: TGTGCCAGCTCTGGACAGGGCCATTCACCCCTCCACTTT. It yields the protein CASSGQGHSPLHF.

This clone appeared once. Mismatch with germline at one junction end may stem from a read error. The J gene is TRBJ2-5, the V gene TRBV2; a possible D gene is TRBD1 (6 bases). The CDR3 contains 17 residues. CDR1 is SNHLY, CDR2 FYNNEI, per germline. Written as DNA, the CDR3 is TGTGCCAGGAGTGCGGAGATGGGACGTCAAGGGGGAGAGACCCAGTACTTC. It translates to CARSAEMGRQGGETQYF.

This chain connects TRBV6-6 to TRBJ1-6, with TRBD1 matching over 9 bases. The CDR3 is 13 residues long. Germline loops: CDR1 MNHNY, CDR2 SVGAGI (reference sequence). The ends lost 11 bases at V and 8 bases at J; junction bases unmatched: 7. The CDR3 nucleotides read TGTGCCGGATCGGGACAGGGTGATTCACCCCTCCACTTT. It yields the protein CAGSGQGDSPLHF.

The V call is TRBV5-5, the J call TRBJ2-6; perhaps TRBD1 as D (5 bases). CDR3 size: 15 residues. Per germline, CDR1 SGHKS and CDR2 YYEKEE (reference sequence). V was clipped by 7 bases and J by 2 bases, with 13 bases between them. This CDR3 is CASYRSVAGANVLTF. The CDR3 DNA follows: TGTGCCAGCTACAGGTCCGTGGCTGGGGCCAACGTCCTGACTTTC.

The rearrangement uses TRBV19 and TRBJ2-1; D is ambiguous. V was trimmed by 10 bases and J by 0 bases, leaving 16 bases between them. CDR3 length equals 15 residues. The germline gives CDR1 LNHDA, CDR2 SQIVND (reference sequence). CDR3 sequence (DNA): TGTGCCACCACGCCGCGTGCCCGCTCCTACAATGAGCAGTTCTTC. The encoded protein is CATTPRARSYNEQFF.